Below, 21 T cell receptor beta chains from the same sample are listed, as sequenced in a study of graft-versus-host responses after intestinal transplantation. Data came from immunoSEQ multiplex PCR; TCRdb stores just in-frame clones and leaves some out. The data hold 9,000 to 13,000 clones, with less than 80% observed a single time. Both intraepithelial and lamina propria lymphocytes were released by processing graft tissue. Specimen: ileum tissue, collected 23 days after intestinal transplant. These receptors all stem from a human patient who received an intestinal transplant, so some T cells may come from the graft donor.

This clone came up a few times. The chain is built from TRBV11-2 and TRBJ2-2; no clear D gene. CDR1 and CDR2 (germline): SGHAT, FQNNGV. V shed 6 bases and J shed 10 bases, with 15 bases lying between them. The CDR3 consists of 13 residues. The CDR3: CASRTSNWAELFF. The CDR3 DNA follows: TGTGCCAGCAGGACCAGCAACTGGGCGGAGCTGTTTTTT. The complete variable domain, with remaining parts taken from reference TRBV11-2 and TRBJ2-2, reads EAGVAQSPRYKIIEKRQSVAFWCNPISGHATLYWYQQILGQGPKLLIQFQNNGVVDDSQLPKDRFSAERLKGVDSTLKIQPAKLEDSAVYLCASRTSNWAELFFGEGSRLTVL.

The J gene is TRBJ2-6, the V gene TRBV6-6; no clear D gene. CDR1 and CDR2 from the germline V gene are MNHNY and SVGAGI (reference sequence). The germline V and J ends were trimmed by 1 base and 0 bases, with 1 base remaining between them. This CDR3 comprises 14 residues. The CDR3 sequence is CASSYYSGANVLTF. CDR3 coding DNA: TGTGCCAGCAGTTACTACTCTGGGGCCAACGTCCTGACTTTC.

The chain recombines TRBV5-6 with TRBJ2-7; 10 bases match TRBD2. The germline V gene has CDR1 SGHDT and CDR2 YYEEEE. CDR3 length equals 17 residues. Trimming cost V 1 base and J 3 bases; bases outside gene matches: 10. The CDR3 coding sequence is TGTGCCAGCAGCTTGATTGCTAGCGGGAGCTTTAGCTACGAGCAGTACTTC. Translation gives CASSLIASGSFSYEQYF.

The chain joins TRBV6-6 to TRBJ2-3, with D unclear. Trimming cost V 7 bases and J 1 base, with 9 bases left between them. The germline CDR1 and CDR2 sequences are MNHNY and SVGAGI (reference sequence). The CDR3 has 13 residues. The CDR3 region is CASNKLGTDTQYF. CDR3 DNA: TGTGCCAGCAACAAACTTGGCACAGATACGCAGTATTTT.

About this clone: The germline gene is not matched at one end of the junction; a read error may be the cause. The rearrangement links TRBV4-3 to TRBJ2-7, with D possibly being TRBD2 (6 bases). Germline lookup yields CDR1 LGHNA and CDR2 YSLEER. CDR3 length: 15 amino acids. The DNA for the CDR3 is TGCGCCAGCACTACGCGACTAGGACTCCCCTACGAGCAGTGCTTC. Amino acids: CASTTRLGLPYEQCF.

The gene calls are TRBV11-2 and TRBJ1-2; possibly TRBD1 for D (6 bases). CDR3 length equals 18 residues. Germline V gene data show CDR1 as SGHAT and CDR2 as FQNNGV. V gave up 5 bases and J gave up 5 bases, with 27 bases separating them. The CDR3 bases are TGTGCCAGCAGCGTCTCCAACGTTTTGTACAGGGAGTTGTATGGCTACACCTTC. Translating gives CASSVSNVLYRELYGYTF.

The chain combines TRBV28 with TRBJ1-6; 8 bases agree with TRBD1. Germline CDR1 MDHEN, CDR2 SYDVKM. The CDR3 has 16 residues. The ends lost 2 bases at V and 7 bases at J; junction bases unmatched: 7. The CDR3 here is CASSLMAGGENSPLHF. In DNA, the CDR3 is TGTGCCAGCAGTTTAATGGCAGGGGGCGAAAATTCACCCCTCCACTTT.

This rearrangement joins TRBV5-1 to TRBJ1-2; weak D call: TRBD1 (6 bases). Between the trimmed V and J ends, which lost 3 bases and 4 bases, there was a span of 16 bases. Germline values: CDR1 SGHRS, CDR2 YFSETQ. CDR3 length equals 15 residues. The CDR3 loop reads CASSSLQGGGYGYTF. DNA for the CDR3: TGCGCCAGCAGCTCCTTACAGGGTGGGGGCTATGGCTACACCTTC.

This rearrangement joins TRBV29-1 to TRBJ2-3; weak D call: TRBD2 (5 bases). Trimming stripped 7 bases from V and 0 bases from J, with 8 bases between. The CDR3 covers 12 residues. Germline V gene data show CDR1 as SQVTM and CDR2 as ANQGSEA. CDR3 residues: CSAWTSTDTQYF. DNA of the CDR3: TGCAGCGCTTGGACTAGCACAGATACGCAGTATTTT.

The chain recombines TRBV2 with TRBJ2-3; 13 bases are shared with TRBD2. J lost 3 bases, V lost 4 bases, and 1 base had no gene match. Germline V gives CDR1 SNHLY, CDR2 FYNNEI. This CDR3 comprises 15 residues. This chain's CDR3 is CASSGTSGSTDTQYF. The CDR3 nucleotides read TGTGCCAGCAGTGGGACTAGCGGGAGTACAGATACGCAGTATTTT.

The chain uses TRBV28 and TRBJ2-1; a possible D gene is TRBD2 (7 bases). CDR1 is MDHEN, CDR2 SYDVKM, per germline. V was clipped by 3 bases and J by 4 bases, with 16 bases between them. CDR3 length equals 16 residues. The CDR3 region has the DNA TGTGCCAGCAGTTTCCGAGGGGGGGGGCATTACAATGAGCAGTTCTTC. Protein sequence: CASSFRGGGHYNEQFF.

This chain links TRBV7-9 with TRBJ2-7, with 11 bases lining up with TRBD1. The V segment lost 5 bases and the J segment 2 bases; nucleotides outside the gene matches: 8. Germline values: CDR1 SEHNR, CDR2 FQNEAQ (reference sequence). CDR3 length equals 16 residues. CDR3 coding DNA: TGTGCCAGCAGCATAGTGGGACAGGGGGTTGCCTACGAGCAGTACTTC. Encoded protein: CASSIVGQGVAYEQYF.

The rearrangement links TRBV28 to TRBJ2-7; possibly TRBD1 for D (6 bases). V was clipped by 6 bases and J by 0 bases, with 12 bases between them. This CDR3 comprises 14 residues. Germline V gene sequence: CDR1 MDHEN, CDR2 SYDVKM. CDR3 sequence: CASSRTESSYEQYF. In nucleotides, the CDR3 is TGTGCCAGCAGCAGGACAGAGAGCTCCTACGAGCAGTACTTC. The entire variable domain, with the rest obtained from reference TRBV28 and TRBJ2-7, is as follows: DVKVTQSSRYLVKRTGEKVFLECVQDMDHENMFWYRQDPGLGLRLIYFSYDVKMKEKGDIPEGYSVSREKKERFSLILESASTNQTSMYLCASSRTESSYEQYFGPGTRLTVT.

The chain couples TRBV27 to TRBJ1-2; D not resolved. The ends were cut back, 6 bases at V and 7 bases at J, with 21 bases in the middle. Per the germline V gene, CDR1 is MNHEY and CDR2 is SMNVEV (reference sequence). The CDR3 is 15 amino acids. CDR3 amino acids: CASSLVSGPRGGYTF. The CDR3 DNA follows: TGTGCCAGCAGCTTAGTTTCCGGGCCCCGAGGTGGCTACACCTTC.

This clone was recorded a few times. The chain recombines TRBV6-5 with TRBJ1-1; D is possibly TRBD1 (5 bases). The CDR3 length is 16 residues. Germline CDR1 and CDR2: MNHEY and SVGAGI. V lost 0 bases and J lost 1, with 12 bases in between. The CDR3 is CASSYSWSGTNTEAFF. For the CDR3, the DNA is TGTGCCAGCAGTTACTCGTGGTCGGGGACGAACACTGAAGCTTTCTTT.

The gene calls are TRBV5-4 and TRBJ2-5, with D unresolved. V lost 4 bases and J 5 bases, leaving 18 bases between the germline ends. In germline, CDR1 is SGHNT, CDR2 YYREEE (reference sequence). The CDR3 sequence is 15 residues long. In nucleotides, the CDR3 is TGTGCCAGCAGCACTGGACGGAACGACGCGGAGACCCAGTACTTC. This encodes CASSTGRNDAETQYF.

The rearrangement uses TRBV18 and TRBJ2-3; D gene uncertain. Germline V gene lookup returns CDR1 KGHSH and CDR2 LQKENI. This CDR3 contains 12 residues. Deletions cut 5 bases from V and 3 bases from J, with 6 bases between. CDR3 sequence reads: CASSFQTDTQYF. As DNA, the CDR3 is TGTGCCAGCTCATTTCAGACAGATACGCAGTATTTT. Combining the CDR3 with reference TRBV18 and TRBJ2-3 gives the whole variable domain NAGVMQNPRHLVRRRGQEARLRCSPMKGHSHVYWYRQLPEEGLKFMVYLQKENIIDESGMPKERFSAEFPKEGPSILRIQQVVRGDSAAYFCASSFQTDTQYFGPGTRLTVL.

CDR3 loop: CASSIGQNNEQFF. The CDR3 DNA is TGTGCCAGTAGTATTGGCCAGAACAATGAGCAGTTCTTC. The J gene is TRBJ2-1, the V gene TRBV19; D gene unclear. CDR3 length: 13 amino acids. CDR1 and CDR2 from the germline V gene are LNHDA and SQIVND (reference sequence). The V end lost 3 bases, the J end lost 5 bases, and 8 bases lay between the germline ends.

This clone was detected only a few times. The rearrangement joins TRBV7-9 to TRBJ1-4, with D maybe TRBD1 (5 bases). From germline, CDR1 is SEHNR and CDR2 FQNEAQ (reference sequence). This CDR3 region has 13 residues. V lost 1 base to trimming and J lost 6 bases, with 6 bases between them. The CDR3 DNA sequence: TGTGCCAGCAGCTTAGGACAGTATGAAAAACTGTTTTTT. It encodes CASSLGQYEKLFF.

The rearrangement uses TRBV4-2 and TRBJ1-3; D unclear. V was trimmed by 3 bases and J by 10 bases, leaving 16 bases between them. The CDR3 is made up of 14 amino acids. Germline V gives CDR1 LGHNA, CDR2 YNFKEQ. DNA of the CDR3: TGTGCCAGCAGCCAGTTTACTTCGGGTGGGACCATATATTTT. Translating gives CASSQFTSGGTIYF.

V is TRBV29-1 and J is TRBJ2-3, with 8 bases identical to TRBD2. Germline loops: CDR1 SQVTM, CDR2 ANQGSEA. The CDR3 loop spans 17 amino acids. V trimming: 6 bases; J trimming: 4 bases; junction bases outside the gene matches: 18. CDR3 amino acids: CSVSFVITGGLPDTQYF. DNA of the CDR3: TGCAGCGTGTCGTTTGTTATCACGGGAGGGCTCCCAGATACGCAGTATTTT.